The 15 T cell receptor beta chains below all came from one sample that was sequenced in a study of cytomegalovirus exposure and HLA in healthy donors. PCR was performed using 60 Vbeta and 13 Jbeta primers. TCRdb's copy holds only in-frame clones and misses some; the assay was immunoSEQ multiplex PCR. The sample lists about 150,000 clones, 65% to 75% occurring once. Source material: PBMCs. Source of these receptors: a man in his thirties or forties in good health and CMV-seronegative.

This clone was seen a single time. V is TRBV7-9 and J is TRBJ1-4; 9 bases are shared with TRBD1. The CDR3 consists of 14 residues. Germline loops: CDR1 SEHNR, CDR2 FQNEAQ (reference sequence). V trimming: 8 bases; J trimming: 6 bases; junction bases outside the gene matches: 7. The CDR3 sequence is CASSGGTGYEKLFF. CDR3 nucleotide sequence: TGTGCCAGCTCTGGGGGGACAGGGTATGAAAAACTGTTTTTT. The whole variable domain, remainder taken from reference TRBV7-9 and TRBJ1-4, is DTGVSQNPRHKITKRGQNVTFRCDPISEHNRLYWYRQTLGQGPEFLTYFQNEAQLEKSRLLSDRFSAERPKGSFSTLEIQRTEQGDSAMYLCASSGGTGYEKLFFGSGTQLSVL.

The chain carries TRBV7-2 and TRBJ2-2; D not resolved. The CDR3 extends over 17 amino acids. Between the trimmed V and J ends, which lost 0 bases and 4 bases, there was a span of 15 bases. Germline V gives CDR1 SGHTA, CDR2 FQGNSA. This CDR3 is CASSLASPFLVTGELFF. The CDR3, as DNA: TGTGCCAGCAGCTTAGCAAGCCCTTTCCTCGTCACCGGGGAGCTGTTTTTT.

The gene calls are TRBV15 and TRBJ2-5, with TRBD1 matching over 8 bases. The CDR3 extends over 15 amino acids. After removal of 6 bases from V and 2 bases from J, the junction contained 8 bases not matched to a gene. Germline CDR1 is LNHNV and CDR2 is YYDKDF (reference sequence). This CDR3 is CATSRTGSWQETQYF. The CDR3 coding sequence is TGTGCCACCAGTCGGACAGGGTCGTGGCAAGAGACCCAGTACTTC. Combining the CDR3 with reference TRBV15 and TRBJ2-5 gives the whole variable domain DAMVIQNPRYQVTQFGKPVTLSCSQTLNHNVMYWYQQKSSQAPKLLFHYYDKDFNNEADTPDNFQSRRPNTSFCFLDIRSPGLGDTAMYLCATSRTGSWQETQYFGPGTRLLVL.

The J gene is TRBJ1-2, the V gene TRBV6-1; perhaps TRBD1 as D (5 bases). V gave up 0 bases and J gave up 4 bases, with 12 bases separating them. Per germline, CDR1 MNHNS and CDR2 SASEGT. This CDR3 region has 15 residues. DNA of the CDR3: TGTGCCAGCAGTGAAGCGAAGGGGCTGGCCTATGGCTACACCTTC. It yields the protein CASSEAKGLAYGYTF.

This clone was counted once. This rearrangement joins TRBV5-1 to TRBJ2-1; 11 bases are a match to TRBD2. Germline V gives CDR1 SGHRS, CDR2 YFSETQ. CDR3 size: 16 residues. V dropped 1 base and J dropped 8; count of bases not matched to a gene: 8. DNA of the CDR3: TGCGCCAGCAGCTTGTTATATAGCGGGGGGGCCGATGAGCAGTTCTTC. Amino acid sequence: CASSLLYSGGADEQFF.

There are a few counts of this clone. The CDR3 bases are TGTGCCAGCAGCTTAGGGCGGGCCAATCAGCCCCAGCATTTT. Translating it yields CASSLGRANQPQHF. The J gene is TRBJ1-5, the V gene TRBV13; D gene unclear. Trimming cost V 0 bases and J 3 bases, with 6 bases left between them. The CDR3 sequence is 14 residues long. Germline V lookup: CDR1 PRHDT, CDR2 FYEKMQ (reference sequence).

J is TRBJ1-5 and V is TRBV25-1; D remains unclear. Germline CDR1 reads MGHDK; CDR2 reads SYGVNS. The V and J ends lost 4 bases and 7 bases respectively, with 11 bases between them. The CDR3 sequence is 13 residues long. This CDR3 is CASSVEQMQPQHF. The CDR3 coding sequence is TGTGCCAGCAGTGTGGAACAGATGCAGCCCCAGCATTTT. Full variable domain (outside the CDR3, taken from reference TRBV25-1 and TRBJ1-5): EADIYQTPRYLVIGTGKKITLECSQTMGHDKMYWYQQDPGMELHLIHYSYGVNSTEKGDLSSESTVSRIRTEHFPLTLESARPSHTSQYLCASSVEQMQPQHFGDGTRLSIL.

The gene calls are TRBV7-2 and TRBJ2-7; D possibly corresponds to TRBD1 (6 bases). CDR1 SGHTA and CDR2 FQGNSA come from the germline V gene. Trimming took 5 bases from V and 2 from J, leaving 13 bases between them. The CDR3 is made up of 14 amino acids. CDR3: CASSPQQGPYEQYF. The CDR3 bases are TGTGCCAGCAGCCCCCAACAGGGCCCCTACGAGCAGTACTTC.

V usage is TRBV4-2 and J usage is TRBJ2-5; 7 bases align to TRBD1. This CDR3 contains 14 residues. Germline lookup yields CDR1 LGHNA and CDR2 YNFKEQ. The V and J ends lost 1 base and 2 bases, in that order; junction bases with no gene match: 1. Written as DNA, the CDR3 is TGTGCCAGCAGCCAAGGGGACAGTCAAGAGACCCAGTACTTC. Its translation is CASSQGDSQETQYF.

The J gene is TRBJ2-5, the V gene TRBV6-6; 10 bases are shared with TRBD2. The CDR3 contains 15 residues. CDR1 and CDR2 (germline): MNHNY, SVGAGI (reference sequence). V was pared by 2 bases and J by 5 bases, with 5 bases of the junction left unmatched. CDR3 region: CASSYPGTSDETQYF. The CDR3 coding sequence is TGTGCCAGCAGTTACCCGGGGACTAGCGACGAGACCCAGTACTTC.

The CDR3 region is CASGLRAFQRLGGYTF. The CDR3 DNA reads TGTGCCAGCGGATTGAGGGCCTTTCAAAGGTTGGGTGGCTACACCTTC. The genes are TRBV27 and TRBJ1-2; no clear D. Between the trimmed V and J ends, which lost 8 bases and 7 bases, there was a span of 26 bases. This CDR3 region has 16 residues. CDR1 and CDR2 (germline): MNHEY, SMNVEV (reference sequence).

This clone was seen only a few times. Germline is not matched at one junction end, which may reflect a read error. DNA of the CDR3: TGTGCCAGTAGTATGGGCCAGGCTAGCAATCAGCCCCAGAATTTT. Protein sequence: CASSMGQASNQPQNF. This rearrangement joins TRBV19 to TRBJ1-5; the D is unclear. Germline V gene sequence: CDR1 LNHDA, CDR2 SQIVND (reference sequence). The CDR3 sequence is 15 residues long.

CDR3 region: CASNPRLVSNTGELFF. The CDR3 DNA reads TGTGCCAGCAACCCACGACTAGTCTCGAACACCGGGGAGCTGTTTTTT. V and J are TRBV5-5 and TRBJ2-2, with a possible D match to TRBD2 (6 bases). Trimming pared 6 bases from V and 0 bases from J, leaving 15 bases between. This CDR3 has 16 residues. Germline V gives CDR1 SGHKS, CDR2 YYEKEE (reference sequence).

CDR3 nucleotide sequence: TGTGCCATCAGTAAGACAGGAGTGACCTCCTACGAGCAGTACTTC. This translates into CAISKTGVTSYEQYF. The V call is TRBV10-3, the J call TRBJ2-7; a weak D match, TRBD1 (6 bases). The CDR3 is 15 residues long. Germline assignment: CDR1 ENHRY and CDR2 SYGVKD. Trimming took off 5 bases at V and 0 bases at J, with 14 bases between the two ends.

The chain recombines TRBV5-4 with TRBJ2-5, with D uncertain. CDR1 and CDR2 (germline): SGHNT, YYREEE (reference sequence). The CDR3 consists of 15 residues. The V gene lost 2 bases and the J gene lost 0 bases, with 11 bases spanning the gap. The chain's CDR3 is CASSFPVADQETQYF. The CDR3 coding sequence is TGTGCCAGCAGCTTCCCGGTAGCCGACCAAGAGACCCAGTACTTC.